This T cell receptor beta chain was profiled in a study of HIV-infected patients and healthy controls. V was trimmed by 4 bases and J by 6 bases, leaving 19 bases between them. This CDR3 region has 15 residues. Germline V CDR1 and CDR2: SGHRS, YFSETQ. Using its own MiXCR run on the 5' RACE reads, TCRdb lists one record per CDR3 protein. The sample includes about 67,000 distinct CDR3 sequences, about 16% seen only once; the top ten take 5.5% to 6%. V and J are TRBV5-1 and TRBJ1-2; possible D gene TRBD1, 5 bases. The source of this sequence is a human donor in good health. Material: CD4+ T cells from blood. The CDR3 is CASSGGTGQLHGYTF. DNA of the CDR3: TGCGCCAGCAGCGGGGGAACAGGCCAGCTCCATGGCTACACCTTC. The whole variable domain, remainder taken from reference TRBV5-1 and TRBJ1-2, is KAGVTQTPRYLIKTRGQQVTLSCSPISGHRSVSWYQQTPGQGLQFLFEYFSETQRNKGNFPGRFSGRQFSNSRSEMNVSTLELGDSALYLCASSGGTGQLHGYTFGSGTRLTVV.